The sequence of this T cell receptor beta chain was determined in a study of beta chain features in type 1 diabetes. Expressed TCRB transcripts were sequenced because the entire RNA isolate underwent reverse transcription. TCRdb keeps only in-frame clones here, not all; method: immunoSEQ multiplex PCR. Of hundreds of thousands of clones in the sample, around an eighth were seen once. About this clone itself: The antigen is undetermined.

V lost 5 bases and J 5 bases, leaving 18 bases between the germline ends. This CDR3 comprises 16 residues. The germline CDR1 and CDR2 sequences are LNHDA and SQIVND (reference sequence). The study's findings and limits: Possibly, sequencing cDNA over-represented cells that had high TCR expression levels. TCRB CDR3s from Type 1 diabetes patients were moderately but significantly shorter in all four CD4+ subsets.

The receptor's source is a man between 18 and 35 years old with type 1 diabetes. V usage is TRBV19 and J usage is TRBJ2-2; no definite D call. Specimen: naive CD4+ T cells from blood. Written as DNA, the CDR3 is TGTGCCAGTAGTCTAGTGCAGGCTGTCGGGACCGGGGAGCTGTTTTTT. It is translated as CASSLVQAVGTGELFF.